The 22 T cell receptor beta chains below all came from one sample that was sequenced in a study of radiotherapy plus CTLA-4 blockade in lung cancer. Some clones are missing from TCRdb's copy, which holds only in-frame ones; the method was immunoSEQ multiplex PCR. The data contain about 50,000 clones, about 83% of them singletons. The material was peripheral blood, obtained from a patient treated with radiotherapy plus ipilimumab. These receptors came from a human donor with non-small cell lung cancer whose response to radiotherapy plus ipilimumab could not be evaluated.

This sequence joins TRBV4-2 and TRBJ2-7; 7 positions match TRBD2. Trimming removed 0 bases from V and 7 bases from J; junction bases left unmatched: 12. The germline CDR1 and CDR2 sequences are LGHNA and YNFKEQ. CDR3 size: 16 residues. CDR3 in amino acids: CASSQDPLAVEGEQYF. DNA for the CDR3: TGTGCCAGCAGCCAAGATCCCCTAGCGGTCGAGGGGGAGCAGTACTTC.

The chain combines TRBV4-1 with TRBJ2-7; 8 bases line up with TRBD1. The CDR3 runs to 16 residues. CDR1 and CDR2 (germline): MGHRA, YSYEKL. The J segment lost 1 base and the V segment lost 2 bases, leaving 7 bases of the junction unmatched. As DNA, the CDR3 is TGCGCCAGCAGCCAACCTGGACAGGGACTTTCCTACGAGCAGTACTTC. It encodes CASSQPGQGLSYEQYF.

The chain joins TRBV15 to TRBJ1-3; D is uncertain. Germline CDR1 and CDR2: LNHNV and YYDKDF (reference sequence). Trimming removed 0 bases from V and 0 bases from J, with 9 bases in between. The CDR3 covers 16 residues. CDR3 sequence (DNA): TGTGCCACCAGCAGAGACCGGTCCACCTCTGGAAACACCATATATTTT. As protein: CATSRDRSTSGNTIYF.

This clone was seen once. The CDR3 coding sequence is TGCGCCAGCAGCCAAGATACCGGGGTAACTCCTCTTTCCTACGAGCAGTACTTC. Translation: CASSQDTGVTPLSYEQYF. The chain couples TRBV4-3 to TRBJ2-7; D possibly corresponds to TRBD2 (5 bases). CDR3 length: 18 residues. V dropped 0 bases and J dropped 1 base, with 19 bases sitting between them. The germline V gene encodes CDR1 LGHNA and CDR2 YSLEER.

The J gene is TRBJ1-1, the V gene TRBV28, with no clear D. Germline V gene lookup returns CDR1 MDHEN and CDR2 SYDVKM. With 1 base removed from V and 5 bases from J, the gap between germline ends came to 5 bases. There are 12 residues in the CDR3. CDR3 amino acids: CASSLLLTEAFF. The CDR3 coding sequence is TGTGCCAGCAGTTTATTACTGACTGAAGCTTTCTTT.

V and J are TRBV29-1 and TRBJ1-1; D is uncertain. CDR3 length: 12 residues. V lost 8 bases to trimming and J lost 4 bases, with 14 bases between them. CDR1 is SQVTM, CDR2 ANQGSEA, per germline. The CDR3 protein is CSFQDSPTEAFF. The CDR3 region has the DNA TGCAGCTTTCAAGATAGTCCCACTGAAGCTTTCTTT.

The rearrangement joins TRBV7-9 to TRBJ2-1; 7 bases match TRBD2. Trimming took 1 base from V and 4 from J; bases not matched to a gene: 7. Per the germline V gene, CDR1 is SEHNR and CDR2 is FQNEAQ (reference sequence). The CDR3 runs 16 residues. The CDR3 here is CASSLVGLAEYNEQFF. CDR3 nucleotide sequence: TGTGCCAGCAGCTTAGTAGGCCTAGCGGAGTACAATGAGCAGTTCTTC.

This rearrangement joins TRBV7-9 to TRBJ2-1, with 9 bases lining up with TRBD2. After removal of 8 bases from V and 5 bases from J, the junction contained 10 bases not matched to a gene. The CDR3 loop spans 15 amino acids. From germline, CDR1 is SEHNR and CDR2 FQNEAQ (reference sequence). The CDR3 region is CASVYSGSINNEQFF. CDR3 coding DNA: TGTGCCAGCGTTTATAGCGGGAGCATTAACAATGAGCAGTTCTTC.

This clone appeared once. J is TRBJ2-3 and V is TRBV28, with D tentatively TRBD2 (6 bases). V was trimmed by 11 bases and J by 0 bases, leaving 9 bases between them. The CDR3 covers 12 residues. From germline, CDR1 is MDHEN and CDR2 SYDVKM. DNA of the CDR3: TGTGCCTGGGGGACTAGCACAGATACGCAGTATTTT. It translates to CAWGTSTDTQYF.

V is TRBV28 and J is TRBJ2-1; a weak D match, TRBD1 (6 bases). The CDR3 loop spans 13 amino acids. The germline V and J ends were trimmed by 6 bases and 9 bases, with 15 bases remaining between them. Germline assignment: CDR1 MDHEN and CDR2 SYDVKM. In nucleotides, the CDR3 is TGTGCCAGCAGGCCACAGGGCGGGCCTGAGCAGTTCTTC. Amino acid sequence: CASRPQGGPEQFF.

CDR3 in DNA: TGCAGCGTTGGGGTAGCGGGACCTAGGGACCCCTACGAGCAGTACTTC. Its translation: CSVGVAGPRDPYEQYF. The chain joins TRBV29-1 to TRBJ2-7; 8 bases fit TRBD2. After removal of 4 bases from V and 2 bases from J, the junction contained 13 bases not matched to a gene. Germline lookup yields CDR1 SQVTM and CDR2 ANQGSEA. CDR3 length: 16 amino acids.

The V and J genes are TRBV27 and TRBJ1-5; TRBD1 aligns across 7 bases. Per germline, CDR1 MNHEY and CDR2 SMNVEV (reference sequence). The CDR3 is 15 residues long. V gave up 6 bases and J gave up 0 bases; unmatched junction bases: 5. The CDR3 sequence is CASRGTVNSNQPQHF. CDR3 coding DNA: TGTGCCAGCAGGGGGACAGTTAATAGCAATCAGCCCCAGCATTTT.

The chain carries TRBV7-3 and TRBJ2-3, with 9 bases that match TRBD2. Per germline, CDR1 SGHTA and CDR2 FQGTGA. Germline trimming cut 3 bases from V and 0 bases from J; bases unmatched to any gene: 4. The CDR3 consists of 16 residues. The CDR3 DNA reads TGTGCCAGCAGCTTCGGGACTAGCCCTAGCACAGATACGCAGTATTTT. Translated, it gives CASSFGTSPSTDTQYF.

The chain carries TRBV2 and TRBJ2-1; 11 positions agree with TRBD2. The CDR3 is made up of 15 amino acids. Trimming took 5 bases from V and 3 from J; bases not matched to a gene: 3. From germline, CDR1 is SNHLY and CDR2 FYNNEI. The CDR3 spells CASSRGTSGYNEQFF. DNA for the CDR3: TGTGCCAGCAGTAGGGGGACTAGCGGCTACAATGAGCAGTTCTTC.

This clone was seen only once. The V call is TRBV7-3, the J call TRBJ2-6; TRBD1 might be the D (5 bases). The germline CDR1 and CDR2 sequences are SGHTA and FQGTGA. Trimming stripped 3 bases from V and 2 bases from J, with 11 bases between. CDR3 length: 16 amino acids. The CDR3 loop is CASSLQGSAGANVLTF. CDR3 nucleotide sequence: TGTGCCAGCAGCTTGCAGGGTTCAGCTGGGGCCAACGTCCTGACTTTC.

This rearrangement joins TRBV4-1 to TRBJ1-4; weak D call: TRBD1 (5 bases). The germline V gene encodes CDR1 MGHRA and CDR2 YSYEKL. V lost 2 bases and J 6 bases, leaving 13 bases between the germline ends. This CDR3 has 15 residues. CDR3 nucleotide sequence: TGCGCCAGCAGCCAAACTGGGGGGTTTTATGAAAAACTGTTTTTT. Translating it yields CASSQTGGFYEKLFF.

This chain joins TRBV19 and TRBJ1-5, with D possibly being TRBD1 (5 bases). The length of the CDR3 is 17 residues. The germline V gene has CDR1 LNHDA and CDR2 SQIVND (reference sequence). V dropped 3 bases and J dropped 5 bases, with 20 bases sitting between them. The CDR3 DNA follows: TGTGCCAGTAGTATCGTCGTTCAGGGAAAGGTTTATCAGCCCCAGCATTTT. Its translation: CASSIVVQGKVYQPQHF.

The chain has TRBV28 and TRBJ2-1; the D gene is possibly TRBD1 (6 bases). The CDR3 sequence is 15 residues long. Germline values: CDR1 MDHEN, CDR2 SYDVKM. The V end was cut by 5 bases, the J end by 8 bases, with 19 bases between. The CDR3 spells CASSETGGYTYEQFF. DNA for the CDR3: TGTGCCAGCAGTGAGACAGGAGGATATACTTATGAGCAGTTCTTC.

This clone was picked up one time. This sequence joins TRBV5-8 and TRBJ1-2; possibly TRBD1 for D (5 bases). The germline V gene encodes CDR1 SGHTS and CDR2 YDEGEE. V lost 4 bases, J lost 4 bases, and 11 bases lay in between. The CDR3 has 13 residues. Here the CDR3 reads CASSRREVYGYTF. The CDR3 DNA reads TGTGCCAGCAGCCGCAGGGAGGTCTATGGCTACACCTTC.

J is TRBJ1-1 and V is TRBV5-1, with 10 bases aligning to TRBD1. J lost 8 bases, V lost 3 bases, and 4 bases had no gene match. Per the germline V gene, CDR1 is SGHRS and CDR2 is YFSETQ. CDR3 length: 13 amino acids. DNA of the CDR3: TGCGCCAGCAGCTCCGGGACAGGGGAAGAAGCTTTCTTT. This encodes CASSSGTGEEAFF.

V is TRBV9 and J is TRBJ2-3; a possible D gene is TRBD2 (6 bases). V lost 4 bases and J 6 bases, leaving 18 bases between the germline ends. Germline CDR1 SGDLS, CDR2 YYNGEE. This CDR3 is 15 amino acids long. CDR3 sequence (DNA): TGTGCCAGCAGCACAGTAACGGGAGCAGGGGATACGCAGTATTTT. It encodes CASSTVTGAGDTQYF.

The V and J genes are TRBV27 and TRBJ1-5; perhaps TRBD1 as D (5 bases). Trimming took off 3 bases at V and 0 bases at J, with 9 bases between the two ends. The CDR3 length is 15 residues. Germline CDR1 and CDR2: MNHEY and SMNVEV (reference sequence). The CDR3 nucleotides are TGTGCCAGCAGTTTTCGGGGGTCTAGCAATCAGCCCCAGCATTTT. This gives the protein CASSFRGSSNQPQHF.